This T cell receptor beta chain was captured by sequencing in a study of T cell changes during pregnancy in multiple sclerosis (dated by TCRdb to about 2019). A note on the overall study: In women with multiple sclerosis, the researchers looked at how the T cell repertoire shifted as pregnancy progressed.

Library method: the immunoSEQ multiplex PCR assay. TCRdb mirrors the immuneACCESS table, restricted to in-frame sequences. Some clones are absent from its copies; in checked studies, under half trace to an unresolved V gene, and the reason for the others is unknown. In this sample the table shows tens of thousands of clones, around 94% of which occur a single time. The top ten constitute about 0.13% of the sample. The germline V gene sets CDR1 to SNHLY and CDR2 to FYNNEI. The CDR3 covers 13 residues, taking in both the cysteine and the phenylalanine. Only CDR3 DNA remains: 39 bases, in frame from the first base. V is shortened by 5 bases, J by 4 bases, and the region joining them spans 11 bases. With regard to this clone: Its antigen is not yet known. No much larger clone exists at a distance of one base, and base qualities are not known.

This receptor chain uses TRBV2 and TRBJ1-2; the D gene is perhaps TRBD1, on 5 matching bases. The specimen was CD4+ T cells from peripheral blood mononuclear cells, collected after pregnancy. The TCR was taken from a female donor with multiple sclerosis, enrolled in a pregnancy study. The CDR3 reads CASSIQVLYGYTF. DNA sequence: TGTGCCAGCAGTATACAGGTTCTCTATGGCTACACCTTC.